This T cell receptor (beta chain) was obtained from a study of regulatory T cells in long-lasting Graves disease. Overall study: Graves' cases, newly diagnosed, had used antithyroid drugs under 3 months. The study, taken as a whole, reports: Favored usage of TRBV28, TRBJ1-2 and TRBJ2-5 was recorded in persistent disease.

The sample holds many counts of this clonotype. The antigen is undetermined. Library construction for TCR beta used iRepertoire HTBI primers and Arm-PCR of CDR3 regions. A single record per CDR3 protein comes from TCRdb applying MiXCR to the multiplex PCR reads. The data contain 320,000 or so distinct CDR3 sequences, 15% to 20% of them singletons. Time point of the sample: newly diagnosed GD, antithyroid drugs for less than 3 months. The TCR library was made from RNA that had been extracted from PBMCs in TRIzol. Peripheral blood, approximately 9 milliliters per patient, was collected in EDTA tubes. The CDR3 has 16 residues. The V gene end was trimmed by 0 bases and the J gene end by 5 bases; junction bases not matched to a gene: 3.

This chain links TRBV12-3 or TRBV12-4 with TRBJ2-2; 10 bases map to TRBD2. The source was peripheral blood mononuclear cells (PBMCs), collected at new diagnosis, from a patient treated with antithyroid drugs. The origin of this receptor is a female donor with Graves disease. This CDR3 reads CASSLAGLAVTGELFF. CDR3 DNA: TGTGCCAGCAGTTTAGCTGGACTAGCGGTGACCGGGGAGCTGTTTTTT.